Listed below are T cell receptor beta chains from one sample, sequenced in a study of beta chain features in type 1 diabetes. Assay: immunoSEQ multiplex PCR; the TCRdb copy retains only in-frame clones and omits some. The profile shows about 150,000 clones, under 9.5% of them singletons. The sequencing input was central memory CD4+ T cells from blood. These receptors all stem from a man aged 18 to 29 in good health. CDR3s include the opening cysteine and the closing phenylalanine or tryptophan. A D gene is named only where the DNA matches it firmly. Only some rows state a clone size, as once, few, many or a class for expanded clones.

DNA,CDR3,D,V,size,J
TGTGCCAGCAGCCCGGGACAGTCTAACTATGGCTACACCTTC,CASSPGQSNYGYTF,TRBD1,TRBV6-5,NA,TRBJ1-2
TGTGCCAGTAGCCCACTACAGGGGCGGCGAGGCGACAATGAGCAGTTCTTC,CASSPLQGRRGDNEQFF,TRBD1,TRBV19,NA,TRBJ2-1
TGTGCCAGCAGCTTATCTATGGCGGGAGATCTGGGAGAGACCCAGTACTTC,CASSLSMAGDLGETQYF,TRBD2,TRBV7-2,NA,TRBJ2-5
TGCGCCAGCGGCAAAGGGAGCTCCTACAATGAGCAGTTCTTC,CASGKGSSYNEQFF,NA,TRBV5-1,NA,TRBJ2-1
TGTGCCAGCAGCTCCTATGCTACAGGGGGCGCGACAGATACGCAGCATTTT,CASSSYATGGATDTQHF,TRBD1,TRBV5-4,NA,TRBJ1-5
TGTGCCAGCAGTCCATTTAGCGGGAGATCCTACAATGAGCAGTTCTTC,CASSPFSGRSYNEQFF,TRBD2,TRBV28,many,TRBJ2-1
TGTGCCATCAGTCCCGGGGGGGAGACCCAGTACTTC,CAISPGGETQYF,TRBD2,TRBV10-3,many,TRBJ2-5
TGTGCCACTAGCGGGGGGGACAGGGAGACCCAGTACTTC,CATSGGDRETQYF,TRBD2,TRBV10-3,NA,TRBJ2-5
TGTGCCAGCAGTTTACGGAGAATGGATAGCTCTGGGGCCAACGTCCTGACTTTC,CASSLRRMDSSGANVLTF,NA,TRBV28,few,TRBJ2-6
TGCGCCAGCAGCAGGGAGGGCGATGAGCAGTTCTTC,CASSREGDEQFF,TRBD2,TRBV5-1,few,TRBJ2-1
TGTGCCAGCAGCTTAGATTCAACGGGTTCCAATGGCTACACCTTC,CASSLDSTGSNGYTF,NA,TRBV11-2,NA,TRBJ1-2
TGTGCCAGCTCACCACCTTCAGGGCGAAACACTGAAGCTTTCTTT,CASSPPSGRNTEAFF,NA,TRBV18,NA,TRBJ1-1
TGTGCCAGTAGTATCGGGACTTCGGATCGCTACAATGAGCAGTTCTTC,CASSIGTSDRYNEQFF,NA,TRBV19,few,TRBJ2-1
TGTGCCAGCAGCGGGGGGGCCATCGATGAGCAGTTCTTC,CASSGGAIDEQFF,TRBD2,TRBV2,NA,TRBJ2-1
TGTGCCAGCAGTCGACAGGGGCAGGGTGGCTACACCTTC,CASSRQGQGGYTF,TRBD1,TRBV2,few,TRBJ1-2
TGTGCCAGTGCTAGAGGTGGTCCCCAGCATTTT,CASARGGPQHF,NA,TRBV28,NA,TRBJ1-5
TGCGCCAGCAGCCAGGAACTAGCGGGAGACCGGGAGCTGTTTTTT,CASSQELAGDRELFF,TRBD2,TRBV4-3,few,TRBJ2-2
TGTGCCAGTAGTCCGACAGGGTCTCGCGATACGCAGTATTTT,CASSPTGSRDTQYF,TRBD1,TRBV19,few,TRBJ2-3
TGTGCCATCAGTGAGTCGTCAAATGAAAAACTGTTTTTT,CAISESSNEKLFF,NA,TRBV10-3,few,TRBJ1-4
TGTGCCAGCAGCGTAGACCCGGGGATTAATGAAAAACTGTTTTTT,CASSVDPGINEKLFF,NA,TRBV9,NA,TRBJ1-4
TGTGCCAGCAGTCAACCTCAGGTTAGCACTGAAGCTTTCTTT,CASSQPQVSTEAFF,NA,TRBV28,NA,TRBJ1-1
TGTGCCAGCACCACTCAAAGACTAGCGGGAGGGCCAAGGGATGAGCAGTTCTTC,CASTTQRLAGGPRDEQFF,TRBD2,TRBV28,NA,TRBJ2-1
TGTGCCAGCAGCTTAGTAGGGGGCTACAATGAGCAGTTCTTC,CASSLVGGYNEQFF,NA,TRBV7-2,few,TRBJ2-1
TGTGCCAGCTCACCACTAGCGGGCCTCCAAGAGACCCAGTACTTC,CASSPLAGLQETQYF,TRBD2,TRBV18,few,TRBJ2-5
TGCGCCAGCAGCTTGATTCCGAGCACAGATACGCAGTATTTT,CASSLIPSTDTQYF,NA,TRBV5-1,NA,TRBJ2-3
TGTGCCAGCAGCTCAAATACAGGGGGTGAGCAGTACTTC,CASSSNTGGEQYF,TRBD1,TRBV11-1,few,TRBJ2-7
TGTGCCAGCACCTCTTCCGGGGAGGGGCAAGAGACCCAGTACTTC,CASTSSGEGQETQYF,TRBD2,TRBV28,few,TRBJ2-5
TGTGCCAGCAGCTTAGGGACTAGCGGGGGGCCATCCTACGTCAAGCAGTACTTC,CASSLGTSGGPSYVKQYF,TRBD2,TRBV7-2,few,TRBJ2-7
TGTGCCAGCAGTTACGAGGGGGCGCAATATACGCAGTATTTT,CASSYEGAQYTQYF,TRBD1,TRBV6-6,NA,TRBJ2-3
TGTGCCAGCAGCCCTTCAACAGGGAAGGATAACTATGGCTACACCTTC,CASSPSTGKDNYGYTF,NA,TRBV9,NA,TRBJ1-2
TGTGCCAGCAGTTTTTGGGCCAGGAAAGAGACCCAGTACTTC,CASSFWARKETQYF,NA,TRBV28,NA,TRBJ2-5
TGTGCCAGCAGCTTAAGGACTAGCGGCACAGATACGCAGTATTTT,CASSLRTSGTDTQYF,TRBD2,TRBV13,few,TRBJ2-3
TGTGCCAGCAGTTCCCCGGGACAAAGCTACGAGCAGTACTTC,CASSSPGQSYEQYF,NA,TRBV27,many,TRBJ2-7
TGTGCCAGCAGCTTAGCGCTAAGCGGGGGAAACATTCAGTACTTC,CASSLALSGGNIQYF,TRBD2,TRBV7-2,few,TRBJ2-4
TGTGCCACCAGCAGACGGAGCTCTGGGGCCAACGTCCTGACTTTC,CATSRRSSGANVLTF,NA,TRBV15,many,TRBJ2-6
TGTGCCAGCAGCCCGACAGGGGGACGTATTCAGTACTTC,CASSPTGGRIQYF,TRBD1,TRBV6-5,few,TRBJ2-4
TGTGCCAGCAGCTTGGGCCCTCTGACAGGTCAAGAGACCCAGTACTTC,CASSLGPLTGQETQYF,NA,TRBV5-5,NA,TRBJ2-5
TGCAGCGTTGTGGGGAGCCCCAGGCCCGAAAGGAGCTCCTACGAGCAGTACTTC,CSVVGSPRPERSSYEQYF,NA,TRBV29-1,NA,TRBJ2-7
TGTGCCTGGAGTTCGGGGGGAAGTCAGCCCCAGCATTTT,CAWSSGGSQPQHF,NA,TRBV30,NA,TRBJ1-5
TGTGCCACCAGGTTTTCGTCGGGGGGCTACACCTTC,CATRFSSGGYTF,NA,TRBV15,many,TRBJ1-2
TGTGCCACCAGCAGAGATGCAGTGGGACTAGTATACAATGAGCAGTTCTTC,CATSRDAVGLVYNEQFF,TRBD2,TRBV15,NA,TRBJ2-1
TGTGCCAGCAGCCTGGGACAGGGGGATAATGAGCAGTTCTTC,CASSLGQGDNEQFF,TRBD1,TRBV7-2,many,TRBJ2-1
TGTGCCAGCAGCTCCTTAGCGGGAAGCACAGATACGCAGTATTTT,CASSSLAGSTDTQYF,TRBD2,TRBV7-2,few,TRBJ2-3
TGTGCCAGCAGCTTAGCGAGAAGAAGCACAGATACGCAGTATTTT,CASSLARRSTDTQYF,NA,TRBV7-2,few,TRBJ2-3
TGTGCCAGCAGCTGGAGCGGTCGGGCCAAAAACATTCAGTACTTC,CASSWSGRAKNIQYF,NA,TRBV7-2,few,TRBJ2-4
TGTGCCAGCAGCCCCCAGGGAGGGAACACTGAAGCTTTCTTT,CASSPQGGNTEAFF,NA,TRBV7-9,few,TRBJ1-1
TGTGCCAGCAGTTACTCCCGCGGGAATCAGCCCCAGCATTTT,CASSYSRGNQPQHF,NA,TRBV6-5,NA,TRBJ1-5
TGTGCCAGCAGCCGAGCGGGAGTCATCGACGAGCAGTACTTC,CASSRAGVIDEQYF,TRBD2,TRBV7-8,few,TRBJ2-7
TGTGCCAGCAGCGTCCCAGGGGGCCCCCGGGCTTTCTTT,CASSVPGGPRAFF,TRBD1,TRBV7-3,NA,TRBJ1-1